The sample holds a few counts of the clone carrying this TCR beta chain. The target antigen is unknown. Described treatment: oral pan-JAK inhibitor, 5-10 mg twice daily. Alopecia areata patients provided lesional scalp punch biopsies and peripheral blood. Extracted RNA was reverse transcribed into cDNA, the sequencing template. Repertoires were generated with immunoSEQ multiplex PCR, while TCRdb's copy carries only in-frame clones and drops some. The data show 150,000 to 200,000 clones, with around three fifths seen just once and roughly 1.3% held by the top ten. This sample is part of a study of CD8+ T cells in alopecia areata. Study-wide findings and caveats: Patients shared TCRs less clearly than mice did, possibly owing to HLA.

The sequence came from a human donor with alopecia areata. The specimen was CD4+ T cells sorted from blood, collected between weeks 47 and 50, from a patient treated with tofacitinib.

CDR3 sequence: CSVGVGRNEAFF. The DNA of the CDR3 is TGCAGCGTTGGCGTAGGGCGGAATGAAGCTTTCTTT. V gene TRBV29-1 combines with J gene TRBJ1-1; D gene uncertain. The germline V gene encodes CDR1 SQVTM and CDR2 ANQGSEA. The ends were cut back, 4 bases at V and 7 bases at J, with 13 bases in the middle. The CDR3 covers 12 residues. Full variable domain (missing parts from reference TRBV29-1 and TRBJ1-1): SAVISQKPSRDICQRGTSLTIQCQVDSQVTMMFWYRQQPGQSLTLIATANQGSEATYESGFVIDKFPISRPNLTFSTLTVSNMSPEDSSIYLCSVGVGRNEAFFGQGTRLTVV.